These T cell receptor beta chains were read from a single sample in a study of neoadjuvant anti-PD-1 for oral cavity cancer. Sequencing used immunoSEQ multiplex PCR; TCRdb keeps in-frame clones, though not all of them. The table shows over 14,000 clones, with roughly 74% occurring only once. The specimen comprised PBMCs, sampled before nivolumab (anti-PD-1) treatment. The receptor source for this set is a person aged 35 to 85 with oral cavity squamous cell carcinoma. Each CDR3 is given with its conserved first and last residue. The D gene is left open where the match is weak. Only some rows state a clone size, as once, few, many or a class for expanded clones.

j_call clone_size cdr3_length d_call v_call cdr3_aa cdr3_nt
TRBJ2-7 . 15 TRBD1 TRBV9 CASSRQGSSSYEQYF TGTGCCAGCAGCCGACAGGGCTCAAGCTCCTACGAGCAGTACTTC
TRBJ1-4 once 13 . TRBV9 CASGGTKGEKLFF TGTGCCAGCGGCGGGACAAAGGGTGAAAAACTGTTTTTT
TRBJ2-2 few 15 . TRBV7-3 CASSSISGNTGELFF TGTGCCAGCAGCTCGATAAGCGGAAACACCGGGGAGCTGTTTTTT
TRBJ1-5 few 18 . TRBV19 CASTELGRGEYSNQPQHF TGTGCCAGTACCGAACTCGGGCGGGGGGAATATAGCAATCAGCCCCAGCATTTT
TRBJ1-5 . 13 . TRBV6-5 CASSEQQGQPQHF TGTGCCAGCAGCGAGCAGCAGGGGCAGCCCCAGCATTTT
TRBJ2-5 once 15 . TRBV5-1 CASSLYPGGEETQYF TGCGCCAGCAGCTTGTATCCGGGCGGGGAAGAGACCCAGTACTTC
TRBJ1-1 . 12 . TRBV29-1 CSVDRDNTEAFF TGCAGCGTTGATCGAGATAACACTGAAGCTTTCTTT
TRBJ2-7 . 16 TRBD1 TRBV7-9 CASSSRRKGQGYEQYF TGTGCCAGCAGCTCCAGAAGGAAAGGACAGGGCTACGAGCAGTACTTC
TRBJ1-1 . 16 . TRBV19 CASSNSVGRMNTEAFF TGTGCCAGTAGTAATTCGGTAGGGAGGATGAACACTGAAGCTTTCTTT
TRBJ1-1 few 13 . TRBV5-1 CASSLALNTEAFF TGCGCCAGCAGCTTGGCCCTGAACACTGAAGCTTTCTTT